This T cell receptor (beta chain) was profiled in a study of T cell changes during pregnancy in multiple sclerosis. Here immunoSEQ multiplex PCR was the method, and the copy in TCRdb shows in-frame clones only, minus some. The profile shows roughly 49,000 clones, roughly nine tenths of them singletons. CDR3 length equals 13 residues. Germline V gene data show CDR1 as GTSNPN and CDR2 as SVGIG (reference sequence). The ends were cut back, 3 bases at V and 5 bases at J, with 11 bases in the middle. This specimen was CD4+ T cells from peripheral blood mononuclear cells, taken in the second trimester of pregnancy. The receptor was derived from a female donor in good health, enrolled as a control in a pregnancy study. The chain combines TRBV30 with TRBJ1-5; D is possibly TRBD1 (6 bases). The CDR3 protein is CAWSRGPDQPQHF. The CDR3, as DNA: TGTGCCTGGAGCAGGGGTCCTGATCAGCCCCAGCATTTT.